This T cell receptor beta chain was captured in a study of tumor-infiltrating lymphocytes in primary liver carcinoma. In the study overall: The study obtained roughly 3.5 to 7.5 million productive TCRbeta reads per sample, similar across tissue types. Findings of the study overall: Pairs comparing tumor with adjacent tissue or blood overlapped less than pairs drawn from tumor regions. Just around 8-25% of top clones spanned all five tumor regions.

Starting material of around 460 ng total RNA yielded TCR beta cDNA via a constant-region primer. Sequencing libraries for TCR beta derived from three nested multiplex PCR rounds that used slightly modified ARM-PCR. TRBV1-TRBV30 forward primers paired with a C-beta reverse primer drove the first two PCR rounds, 10 cycles each. TCRdb re-analysed the multiplex PCR reads in MiXCR, keeping a single row per CDR3 protein. The sample lists under 90,000 distinct CDR3 sequences, around 70% seen once, with approximately 19% in the top ten. Co-extracted RNA and DNA came from roughly 20-30 mg of unsorted bulk tissue. Patients were chronically HBV-infected and treatment-naive. Of note for this clonotype: As yet, its antigen is unknown. Since the CDR3 does not end with the conserved phenylalanine or tryptophan, this likely comes from a read error.

Germline CDR1 is MGHRA and CDR2 is YSYEKL. The CDR3 is made up of 15 amino acids. The V end lost 6 bases, the J end lost 4 bases, and 18 bases lay between the germline ends. The clonotype was recovered from a man aged 35-49 years with primary liver carcinoma and hepatitis B virus infection. Sequencing was carried out using liver tumor tissue from sampling region 1. Sample subset: tumor region T1, superior pole. The J gene is TRBJ1-1, the V gene TRBV4-1; the D gene is possibly TRBD1 (6 bases). The CDR3 region is CASRPGRGASTEAFL. In nucleotides, the CDR3 is TGCGCCAGCAGGCCTGGACGGGGGGCAAGCACTGAAGCTTTCTTA.